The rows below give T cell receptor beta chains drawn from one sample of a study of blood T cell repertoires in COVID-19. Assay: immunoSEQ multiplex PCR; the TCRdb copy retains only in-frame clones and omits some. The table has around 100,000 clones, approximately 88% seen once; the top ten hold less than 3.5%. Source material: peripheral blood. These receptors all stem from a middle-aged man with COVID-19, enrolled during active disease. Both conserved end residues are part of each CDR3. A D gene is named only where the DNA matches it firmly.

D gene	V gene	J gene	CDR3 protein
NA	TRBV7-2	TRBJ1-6	CASSLDSGAAVLSPLHF
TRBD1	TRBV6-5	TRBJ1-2	CASKFQGAGYTF
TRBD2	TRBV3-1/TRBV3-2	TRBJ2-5	CASSTSSGGPLRETQYF
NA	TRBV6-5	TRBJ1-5	CASSNLADQPQHF
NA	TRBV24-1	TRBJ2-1	CATSDPGRQQFF
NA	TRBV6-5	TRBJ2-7	CASRRTNEQYF
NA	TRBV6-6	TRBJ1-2	CASSPGGGNYGYTF
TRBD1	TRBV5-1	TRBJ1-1	CASGQGGTEAFF
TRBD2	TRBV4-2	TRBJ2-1	CASSQGGGQFF
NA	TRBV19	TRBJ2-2	CASSMISGDSNTGELFF
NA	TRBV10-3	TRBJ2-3	CAISERTGDTQYF
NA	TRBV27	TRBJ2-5	CASSLDPRRGETQYF
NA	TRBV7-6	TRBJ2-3	CASSPPGQLNTDTQYF
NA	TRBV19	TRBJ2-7	CASAEGSTYEQYF
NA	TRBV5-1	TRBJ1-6	CASSLVSAGDSYNSPLHF
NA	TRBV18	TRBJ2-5	CASSPNPQPGGETQYF
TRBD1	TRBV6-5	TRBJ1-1	CASSYPTGGLNTEAFF
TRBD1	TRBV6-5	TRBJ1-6	CASSGTGPLPLHF
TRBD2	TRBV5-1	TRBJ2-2	CASSSRGAGELFF
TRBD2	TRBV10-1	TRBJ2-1	CASSPGLAGAHLSYEQFF
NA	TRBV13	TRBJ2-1	CASSLGQGNEQFF
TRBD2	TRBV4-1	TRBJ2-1	CASSHLGLAGGPRPFQFF
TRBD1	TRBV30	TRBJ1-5	CAWAPWDRGNQPQHF
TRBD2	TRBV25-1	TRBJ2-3	CASSKLAGGFTDTQYF
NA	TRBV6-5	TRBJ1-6	CASSYWQNSPLHF
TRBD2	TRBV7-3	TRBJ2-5	CASSPSGLGETQYF
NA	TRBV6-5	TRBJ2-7	CATLDFGIEYF
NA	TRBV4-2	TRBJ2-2	CASRPQGSGTGELFF
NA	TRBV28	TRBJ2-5	CASSSAGQNNF
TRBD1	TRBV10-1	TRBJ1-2	CANRKIRDRYGYTF
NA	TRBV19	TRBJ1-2	CASSTTSSGTWGYTF
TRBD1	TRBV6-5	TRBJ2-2	CASKMDRVGNGELFF